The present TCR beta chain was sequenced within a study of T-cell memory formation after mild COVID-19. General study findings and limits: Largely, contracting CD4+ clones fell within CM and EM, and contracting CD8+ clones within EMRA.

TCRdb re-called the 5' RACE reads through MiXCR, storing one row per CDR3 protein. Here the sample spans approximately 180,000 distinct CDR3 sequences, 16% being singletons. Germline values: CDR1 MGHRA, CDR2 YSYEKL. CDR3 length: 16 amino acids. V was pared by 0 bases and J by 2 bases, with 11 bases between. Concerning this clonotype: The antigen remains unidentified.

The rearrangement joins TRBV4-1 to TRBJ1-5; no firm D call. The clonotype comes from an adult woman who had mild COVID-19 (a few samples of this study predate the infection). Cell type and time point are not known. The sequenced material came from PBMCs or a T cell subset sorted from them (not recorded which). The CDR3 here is CASSQESSFGNQPQHF. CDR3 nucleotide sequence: TGCGCCAGCAGCCAAGAGTCGTCCTTTGGCAATCAGCCCCAGCATTTT.